The clone carrying this TCR beta chain was found a few times. Its antigen is undetermined. The sample belongs to a study of T cell repertoires in cytomegalovirus infection. Study in general: Recently identified HLA-C-restricted CMV epitopes and well-studied HLA-B-restricted CMV epitopes were used by the study. Based on public TCR beta signatures, there were indications of CMV infection and of a matching HLA type.

The study, taken as a whole, reports: The ex vivo response showed dominance by HLA-C-restricted CMV-specific TCR beta clonotypes.

With 5 bases clipped from V and 5 bases from J, the junction kept 8 bases outside the gene matches. The CDR3 covers 14 residues. TCRdb called the reads again in MiXCR, with one record for every CDR3 protein. The sample consists of around 47,000 distinct CDR3 sequences, about 18% of them appearing once. The TCR was taken from a human donor in good health (CMV status not recorded). Some clones in this sample may be carry-over from other donors' samples. The chain combines TRBV12-3 or TRBV12-4 with TRBJ2-7, with TRBD2 identical over 8 bases. Specimen: CD8+ T cells from cultured PBMCs, collected from culture after CMV antigen stimulation. CDR3 amino acids: CASSLGGAQNEQYF. The CDR3 region has the DNA TGTGCCAGCAGTCTCGGGGGGGCTCAGAACGAGCAGTACTTC.